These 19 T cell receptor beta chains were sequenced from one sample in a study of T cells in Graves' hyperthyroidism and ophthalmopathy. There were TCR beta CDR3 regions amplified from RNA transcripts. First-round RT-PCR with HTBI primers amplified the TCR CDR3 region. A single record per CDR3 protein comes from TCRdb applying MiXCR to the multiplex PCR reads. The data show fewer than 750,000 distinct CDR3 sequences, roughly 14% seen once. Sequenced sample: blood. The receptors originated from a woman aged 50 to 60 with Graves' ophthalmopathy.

CDR3 sequence reads: CASSLRIMNTEAFF. CDR3 in DNA: TGTGCCAGCAGTTTAAGAATCATGAACACTGAAGCTTTCTTT. This rearrangement joins TRBV27 to TRBJ1-1; D remains unclear. Germline V gives CDR1 MNHEY, CDR2 SMNVEV (reference sequence). Trimming shortened V by 2 bases and J by 0 bases, and 7 bases separated the two germline ends. The CDR3 spans 14 residues.

The CDR3 here is CASSLTLSTQYF. The CDR3 DNA follows: TGTGCCAGCAGCTTGACCCTTAGTACGCAGTATTTT. The chain joins TRBV7-8 to TRBJ2-3; D is undetermined. The length of the CDR3 is 12 residues. V was shortened by 3 bases and J by 8 bases, with 9 bases between the two germline ends. Germline values: CDR1 SGHVS, CDR2 FQNEAQ.

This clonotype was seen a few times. The CDR3 region is CSASRQGTEAFF. DNA of the CDR3: TGCAGCGCCTCTAGACAGGGCACTGAAGCTTTCTTT. The chain links TRBV29-1 to TRBJ1-1; 7 positions match TRBD1. Trimming cost V 7 bases and J 4 bases; bases outside gene matches: 6. The length of the CDR3 is 12 residues. Germline V gives CDR1 SQVTM, CDR2 ANQGSEA.

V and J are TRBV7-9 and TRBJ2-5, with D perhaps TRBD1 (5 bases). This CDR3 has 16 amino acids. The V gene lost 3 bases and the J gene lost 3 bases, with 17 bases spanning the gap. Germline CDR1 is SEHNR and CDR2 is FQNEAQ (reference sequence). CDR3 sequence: CASSFPFGALEETQYF. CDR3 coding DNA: TGTGCCAGCAGCTTTCCCTTTGGGGCTCTGGAAGAGACCCAGTACTTC.

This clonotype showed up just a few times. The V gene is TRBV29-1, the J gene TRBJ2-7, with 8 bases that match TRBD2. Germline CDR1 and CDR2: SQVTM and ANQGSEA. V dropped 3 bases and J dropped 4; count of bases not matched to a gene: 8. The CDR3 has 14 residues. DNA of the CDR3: TGCAGCGTTGATTCGGGAGGGCCGGGGTACGAGCAGTACTTC. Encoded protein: CSVDSGGPGYEQYF.

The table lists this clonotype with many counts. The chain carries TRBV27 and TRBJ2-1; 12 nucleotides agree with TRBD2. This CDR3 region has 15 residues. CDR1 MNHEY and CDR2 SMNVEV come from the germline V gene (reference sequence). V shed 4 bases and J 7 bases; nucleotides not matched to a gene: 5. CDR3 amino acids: CASSYLAGGPNEQFF. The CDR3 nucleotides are TGTGCCAGCAGTTACCTAGCGGGAGGGCCTAATGAGCAGTTCTTC.

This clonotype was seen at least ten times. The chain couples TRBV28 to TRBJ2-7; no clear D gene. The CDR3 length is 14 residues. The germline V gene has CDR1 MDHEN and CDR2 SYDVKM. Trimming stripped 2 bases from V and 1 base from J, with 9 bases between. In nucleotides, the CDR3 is TGTGCCAGCAGTTTAATTCCTTTTTCCTACGAGCAGTACTTC. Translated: CASSLIPFSYEQYF.

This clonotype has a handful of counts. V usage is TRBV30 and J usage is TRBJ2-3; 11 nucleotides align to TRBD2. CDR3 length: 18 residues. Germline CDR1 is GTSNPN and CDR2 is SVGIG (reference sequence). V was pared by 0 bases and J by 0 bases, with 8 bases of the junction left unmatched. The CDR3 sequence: CAWSVRGTSGKSTDTQYF. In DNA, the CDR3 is TGTGCCTGGAGTGTACGGGGGACTAGCGGCAAGAGCACAGATACGCAGTATTTT.

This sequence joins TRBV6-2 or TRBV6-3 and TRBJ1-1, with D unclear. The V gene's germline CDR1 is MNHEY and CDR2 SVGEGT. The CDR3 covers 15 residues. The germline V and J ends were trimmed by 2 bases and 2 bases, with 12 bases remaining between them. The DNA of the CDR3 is TGTGCCAGCAGTTACGGGGATTTCAAAAACACTGAAGCTTTCTTT. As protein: CASSYGDFKNTEAFF.

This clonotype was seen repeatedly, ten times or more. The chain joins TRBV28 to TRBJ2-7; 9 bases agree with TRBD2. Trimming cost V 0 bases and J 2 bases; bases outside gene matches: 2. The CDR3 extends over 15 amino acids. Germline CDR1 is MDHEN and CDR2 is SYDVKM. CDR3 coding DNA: TGTGCCAGCAGTTTATGGGGCGGGAGGGCCTACGAGCAGTACTTC. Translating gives CASSLWGGRAYEQYF.

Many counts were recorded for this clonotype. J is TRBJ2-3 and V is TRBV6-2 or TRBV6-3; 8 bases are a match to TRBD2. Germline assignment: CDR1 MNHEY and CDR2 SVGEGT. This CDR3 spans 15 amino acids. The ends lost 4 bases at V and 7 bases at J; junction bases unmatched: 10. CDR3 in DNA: TGTGCCAGCAGTTCTACAGCGGGAGCCAAGCATACGCAGTATTTT. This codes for CASSSTAGAKHTQYF.

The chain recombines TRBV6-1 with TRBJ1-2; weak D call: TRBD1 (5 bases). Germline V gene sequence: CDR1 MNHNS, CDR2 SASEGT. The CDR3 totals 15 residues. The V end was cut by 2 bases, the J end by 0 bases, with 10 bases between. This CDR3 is CASSERWDPNYGYTF. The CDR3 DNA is TGTGCCAGCAGTGAACGTTGGGACCCTAACTATGGCTACACCTTC.

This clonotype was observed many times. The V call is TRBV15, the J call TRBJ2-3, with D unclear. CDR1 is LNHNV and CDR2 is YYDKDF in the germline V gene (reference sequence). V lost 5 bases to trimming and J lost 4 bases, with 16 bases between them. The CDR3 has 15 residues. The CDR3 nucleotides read TGTGCCACCAGCGGAGTCATTGTTCAGGCAGATACGCAGTATTTT. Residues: CATSGVIVQADTQYF.

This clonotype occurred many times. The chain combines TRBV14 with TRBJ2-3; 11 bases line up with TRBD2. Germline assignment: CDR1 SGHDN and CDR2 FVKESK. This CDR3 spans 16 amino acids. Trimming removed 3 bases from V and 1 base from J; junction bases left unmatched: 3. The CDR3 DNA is TGTGCCAGCAGCCATCGACTAGCGGGACGCACAGATACGCAGTATTTT. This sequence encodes CASSHRLAGRTDTQYF.

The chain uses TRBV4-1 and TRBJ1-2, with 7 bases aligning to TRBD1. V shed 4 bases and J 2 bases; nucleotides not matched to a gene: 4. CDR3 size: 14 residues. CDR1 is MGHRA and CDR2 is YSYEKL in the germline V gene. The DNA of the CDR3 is TGCGCCAGCAGCCGGACAGGTACCAACTATGGCTACACCTTC. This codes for CASSRTGTNYGYTF.

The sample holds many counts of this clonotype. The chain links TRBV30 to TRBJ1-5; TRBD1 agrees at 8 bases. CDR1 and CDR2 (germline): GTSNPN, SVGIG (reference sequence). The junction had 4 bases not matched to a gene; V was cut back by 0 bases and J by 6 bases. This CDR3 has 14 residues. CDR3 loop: CAWSVGQGSQPQHF. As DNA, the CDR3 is TGTGCCTGGAGTGTCGGACAGGGAAGTCAGCCCCAGCATTTT.

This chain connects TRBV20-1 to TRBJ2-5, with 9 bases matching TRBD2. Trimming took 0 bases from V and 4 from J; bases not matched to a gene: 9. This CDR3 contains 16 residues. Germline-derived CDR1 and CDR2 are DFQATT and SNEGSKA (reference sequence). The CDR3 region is CSARDTAGGPGETQYF. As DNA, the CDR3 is TGCAGTGCTAGAGATACGGCGGGAGGGCCGGGAGAGACCCAGTACTTC.

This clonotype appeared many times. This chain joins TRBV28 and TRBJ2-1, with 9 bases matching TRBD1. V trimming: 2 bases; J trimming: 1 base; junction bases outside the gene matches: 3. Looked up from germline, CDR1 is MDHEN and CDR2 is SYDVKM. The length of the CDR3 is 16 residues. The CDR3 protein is CASSLGDRVSYNEQFF. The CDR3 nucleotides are TGTGCCAGCAGTTTAGGGGACAGGGTATCCTACAATGAGCAGTTCTTC.

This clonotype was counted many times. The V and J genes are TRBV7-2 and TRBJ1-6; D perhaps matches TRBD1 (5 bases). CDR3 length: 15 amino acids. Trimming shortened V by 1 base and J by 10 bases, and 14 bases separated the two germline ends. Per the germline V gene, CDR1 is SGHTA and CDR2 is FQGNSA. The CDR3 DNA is TGTGCCAGCAGCTTAGGGGGGACCGCCCACTCACCCCTCCACTTT. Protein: CASSLGGTAHSPLHF.